This record covers a single T cell receptor beta chain. Its matching antigen is unknown. The sample originates from a study of CD8+ T cells in alopecia areata. The study, taken as a whole, reports: Relative to normal scalp, lesional scalp, especially alopecia totalis/universalis, showed higher clonality. In blood and scalp, many expanded lesional clones persisted during tofacitinib.

As for treatment: oral pan-JAK inhibitor, 5-10 mg twice daily. V dropped 2 bases and J dropped 0 bases, with 17 bases sitting between them. Germline V gene data show CDR1 as SGHTA and CDR2 as FQGTGA. The CDR3 consists of 19 residues. TCR sequencing used cDNA made by reverse transcription of extracted RNA. Using immunoSEQ multiplex PCR, the repertoire was profiled, and TCRdb retains in-frame clones only, with some absent. The table records around 190,000 clones, over 55% of them present only once. This material consisted of CD4+ T cells sorted from blood, taken at week 24, from a patient treated with tofacitinib. This chain joins TRBV7-3 and TRBJ2-6; D is possibly TRBD1 (5 bases). The receptor was isolated from a human donor with alopecia areata. The CDR3 spells CASSLVATGLGSGANVLTF. The CDR3 region has the DNA TGTGCCAGCAGCTTAGTCGCTACAGGTCTCGGCTCTGGGGCCAACGTCCTGACTTTC.